The sequence of this T cell receptor beta chain was determined in a study of T-cell memory formation after mild COVID-19 (dated by TCRdb to the early 2020s). For the wider study: Most TCR sequence clusters were specific to one of the two donors. Longitudinal TCRalpha and TCRbeta repertoire sequencing tracked T-cell clones expanding and contracting after mild COVID-19 in a couple of donors. The cohort was made up of two young adult volunteers, one female and one male, who were previously healthy. Findings and caveats that apply to the study as a whole: Contracting CD4+ clones appeared mostly in the CM and EM memory subsets, whereas CD8+ clones were enriched in EMRA. Clones that contracted from day 15 to 85 showed balanced CD4/CD8 phenotypes, whereas a second wave of clones that expanded from day 15 to 37 leaned towards CD4+. Only a couple of mild cases were covered in the study, and larger cohorts including severe cases with pre-infection samples were considered necessary. Whether the second-wave clones peaking on day 37 were SARS-CoV-2 specific was not confirmed. Some responding clones were found in pre-infection memory, which suggests that pre-existing cross-reactive memory T cells took part in the SARS-CoV-2 response.

This clonotype was seen only a few times. This receptor's antigen is unknown. No base-level quality is on record; no much larger clone is a single base apart. The cysteine opens and the phenylalanine closes a CDR3 of 15 amino acids. Only the CDR3 region is kept as DNA, spanning 45 bases read in frame from base 1. The V end gives up 7 bases and the J end 3 bases, leaving 7 bases in the junction not matched to a gene. The listed sequencing device is Illumina NovaSeq 6000. Using 5'RACE with constant-segment primers, TCRalpha and TCRbeta cDNA libraries were constructed, with sample barcodes and unique molecular identifiers added in the process. RNA was extracted from every sample with Trizol reagent. Amplification of the libraries took two PCR steps, and the second step added a second sample barcode plus Illumina TruSeq adapters. The libraries were sequenced on an Illumina NovaSeq using 2 x 150 bp paired-end reads. Per the original workflow: Reads were demultiplexed and collapsed into UMI-guided consensus sequences with migec v1.2.7. Using mixcr v2.1.11, UMI consensuses were aligned to TRA and TRB V and J templates and then assembled into clonotypes. Clonotypes were classified as expanded or contracted when called significant by both edgeR and NoisET, with noise models trained on biological replicates. For edgeR calls, the cutoffs were a false discovery rate-adjusted p below 0.01 and a log2 fold-change threshold of 1. As an exploratory analysis of dynamics, PCA with hierarchical clustering was applied to max-normalized trajectories of the 1000 most abundant clonotypes. Separately sequenced CD4+ and CD8+ repertoires were used to assign a CD4 or CD8 phenotype to each responding clone. TCRdb applied fastp at Q25 and MiXCR to the public reads, then kept only in-frame beta chains. Rows with one shared CDR3 protein collapse into an entry with the most common genes and DNA. The V and J calls shown here were made by TCRdb, not taken from the authors' results. Present in this sample are about 350,000 distinct CDR3 sequences, around 13% of which were seen just once. About a fifth of the sample lies in the top ten.

Ficoll-Paque density gradient centrifugation was used to isolate PBMCs. The TCR was taken from a young man who had mild COVID-19 (a few samples of this study predate the infection). The sample titles of this study are shuffled in the database, so cell type and time point are left out; the donor was told from shared clones. Sequenced: PBMCs or a T cell subset sorted from them (not recorded which). The rearranged segments are TRBV12-3 or TRBV12-4 and TRBJ2-1; TRBD1 aligns with 9 central bases. The nucleotide sequence is TGTGCCAGCACCGCCGGGACAGGGATCTACAATGAGCAGTTCTTC. Translated, this is CASTAGTGIYNEQFF.